A single count supports the clone carrying this T cell receptor (beta chain). The sample is drawn from a study of blood T cell repertoires in COVID-19. J lost 0 bases, V lost 3 bases, and 2 bases had no gene match. The CDR3 loop spans 15 amino acids. Germline CDR1 KGHSH, CDR2 LQKENI. The protocol was immunoSEQ multiplex PCR, while the TCRdb copy is restricted to in-frame clones and leaves out a portion. The data contain some 190,000 clones, around 80% of them singletons. The TCR sequence derives from a man in his 60s who had been exposed to COVID-19. Sequenced: PBMCs or T cells enriched from blood (not recorded which). This sequence joins TRBV18 and TRBJ2-1, with 7 bases fitting TRBD1. The chain's CDR3 is CASSPTGSSYNEQFF. The DNA for the CDR3 is TGTGCCAGCTCACCGACAGGGAGCTCCTACAATGAGCAGTTCTTC.